Listed below are T cell receptor beta chains from one sample, sequenced in a study of PD-1 blockade in classical Hodgkin lymphoma. Profiling relied on immunoSEQ multiplex PCR, and the TCRdb table lists in-frame clones only, not all of them. The repertoire has roughly 100,000 clones, around 90% of them found once; the top ten carry over 15%. Sample: peripheral blood mononuclear cells (PBMCs), taken before the fourth cycle of nivolumab. The receptors here all came from a human donor with classical Hodgkin lymphoma. CDR3s include the opening cysteine and the closing phenylalanine or tryptophan. D genes are given only for firm matches. Where a row states a size, it is once, few, many or the class of an expanded clone; other rows omit it.

j_call | clone_size | d_call | v_call | cdr3_aa | cdr3_nt
TRBJ2-1 | few | NA | TRBV25-1 | CASSASEIGYNEQFF | TGTGCCAGCAGTGCATCGGAGATTGGGTACAATGAGCAGTTCTTC
TRBJ2-7 | NA | TRBD2 | TRBV10-2 | CASSEGTSGRIYEQYF | TGCGCCAGCAGTGAGGGGACTAGCGGGAGGATCTACGAGCAGTACTTC
TRBJ2-7 | once | NA | TRBV5-1 | CASSPAGTSSYEQYF | TGCGCCAGCAGCCCGGCCGGGACGAGCTCCTACGAGCAGTACTTC
TRBJ2-2 | NA | NA | TRBV6-4 | CASSEVGTGELFF | TGTGCCAGCAGTGAGGTCGGCACCGGGGAGCTGTTTTTT
TRBJ2-3 | once | NA | TRBV30 | CAWSVLTEGTQYF | TGTGCCTGGAGTGTACTGACGGAAGGTACGCAGTATTTT
TRBJ2-7 | NA | NA | TRBV4-2 | CASSQDAGYEQYF | TGTGCCAGCAGCCAAGACGCGGGATACGAGCAGTACTTC
TRBJ2-3 | NA | NA | TRBV11-2 | CASSFRVLKADTQYF | TGTGCCAGCAGCTTCCGGGTCTTAAAGGCCGATACGCAGTATTTT
TRBJ2-3 | NA | NA | TRBV19 | CASSIPAGDTQYF | TGTGCCAGTAGTATCCCAGCGGGAGATACGCAGTATTTT
TRBJ2-1 | NA | NA | TRBV7-9 | CASSRDPRYNEQFF | TGTGCCAGCAGCCGGGACCCCAGATACAATGAGCAGTTCTTC
TRBJ2-1 | NA | TRBD1 | TRBV5-1 | CASSLETGKKGEQFF | TGCGCCAGCAGCTTGGAGACAGGGAAAAAGGGTGAGCAGTTCTTC
TRBJ2-3 | NA | TRBD2 | TRBV13 | CASSSTGTSGSVTDTQYF | TGTGCCAGCAGCTCAACCGGGACTAGCGGGAGTGTCACAGATACGCAGTATTTT
TRBJ1-5 | NA | NA | TRBV30 | CAWSLTGNNQPQHF | TGTGCCTGGAGCTTAACAGGGAACAATCAGCCCCAGCATTTT
TRBJ1-5 | NA | NA | TRBV28 | CASSFNTGNQPQHF | TGTGCCAGCAGTTTTAATACAGGCAATCAGCCCCAGCATTTT
TRBJ1-4 | NA | NA | TRBV9 | CASSPKVPGLNEKLFF | TGTGCCAGCAGCCCAAAGGTCCCAGGGCTTAATGAAAAACTGTTTTTT
TRBJ2-2 | NA | TRBD1 | TRBV7-6 | CASSATTGGGGELFF | TGTGCCAGCAGCGCCACCACAGGGGGCGGCGGGGAGCTGTTTTTT
TRBJ1-2 | NA | NA | TRBV30 | CAWSDTGLEGYTF | TGTGCCTGGAGTGATACTGGTCTCGAGGGCTACACCTTC
TRBJ2-7 | NA | NA | TRBV5-6 | CASSLLGLGDYEQYF | TGTGCCAGCAGCTTGCTAGGGCTAGGTGACTACGAGCAGTACTTC
TRBJ1-1 | NA | NA | TRBV7-9 | CASSLEQGGEAFF | TGTGCCAGCAGCTTAGAACAGGGTGGTGAAGCTTTCTTT
TRBJ2-7 | NA | TRBD2 | TRBV27 | CASSPVAGHGEQYF | TGTGCCAGCAGTCCGGTAGCGGGACATGGGGAGCAGTACTTC
TRBJ2-1 | NA | NA | TRBV7-9 | CAGMSGSSYNEQFF | TGTGCCGGAATGAGCGGAAGCTCCTACAATGAGCAGTTCTTC